Reported below is one TCR beta chain. The antigen is undetermined. The sample comes from a study of shared clonotypes between healthy human individuals. This CDR3 has 13 amino acids. Germline CDR1 is MNHEY and CDR2 is SMNVEV (reference sequence). Assay used: immunoSEQ multiplex PCR; TCRdb lists only in-frame clones, some missing. The data contain more than 1.2 million clones, approximately 98.5% of them singletons. Study-wide findings and caveats: Compared with memory subsets, naive subsets generally had larger estimated richness. Large sequencing depth failed to make sorted-subset sequencing complete, rarefaction showed. The study found about 4.6% of naive CD4 clonotypes shared across a few donors.

This receptor was identified in a man aged 30 to 45 in good health. Sequenced: naive CD4+ T cells sorted from blood. Described subset: CD45RA+ positively selected. This rearrangement joins TRBV27 to TRBJ2-1; no clear D gene. CDR3 DNA: TGTAATACCCCGCGATGGTCCTACAATGAGCAGTTCTTC. Translated: CNTPRWSYNEQFF.